This T cell receptor beta chain emerged from a study of blood T cell repertoires in COVID-19. At the level of the study: Sources were T cells, B-cell-depleted T cells, or PBMCs; the material itself was cDNA or gDNA.

This clone showed up just a few times. Losses at the gene ends were 3 bases for V and 12 bases for J; bases not matched to a gene: 6. CDR1 WNHNN and CDR2 SYGVQD come from the germline V gene (reference sequence). The length of the CDR3 is 14 residues. Per the study methods: Amplification of reference gene primers provided the estimated nucleated cell counts. The data were produced by immunoSEQ multiplex PCR, yet TCRdb's version contains in-frame clones alone and is incomplete. The DNA was the basis for D and trimming; V, J and clone size are from that table. This sample has tens of thousands of clones, with less than 90% found just once.

The TCR was taken from a human donor in a cohort sampled during active COVID-19. The chain combines TRBV10-1 with TRBJ2-1; 12 nucleotides match TRBD2. The sequenced sample consisted of peripheral blood. The CDR3 DNA reads as TGCGCCAGCAGTGACGGTCTAGCGGGAGGGCGGCAGTTCTTC. Its translation is CASSDGLAGGRQFF.